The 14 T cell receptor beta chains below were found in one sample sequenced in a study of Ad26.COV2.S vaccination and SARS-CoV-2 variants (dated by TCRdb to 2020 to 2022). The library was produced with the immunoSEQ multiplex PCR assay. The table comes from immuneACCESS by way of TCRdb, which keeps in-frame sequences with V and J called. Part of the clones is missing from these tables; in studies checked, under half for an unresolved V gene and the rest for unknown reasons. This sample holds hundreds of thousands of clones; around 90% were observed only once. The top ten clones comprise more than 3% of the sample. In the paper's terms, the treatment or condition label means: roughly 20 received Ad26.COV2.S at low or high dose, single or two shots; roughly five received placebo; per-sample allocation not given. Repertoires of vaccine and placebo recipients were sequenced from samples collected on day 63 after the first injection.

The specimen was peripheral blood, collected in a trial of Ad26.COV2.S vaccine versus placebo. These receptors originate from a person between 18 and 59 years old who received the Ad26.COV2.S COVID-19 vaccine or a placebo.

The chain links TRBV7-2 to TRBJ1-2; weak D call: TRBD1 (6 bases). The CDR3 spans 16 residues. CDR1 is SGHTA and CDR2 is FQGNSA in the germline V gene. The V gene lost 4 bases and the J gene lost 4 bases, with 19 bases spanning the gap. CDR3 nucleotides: TGTGCCAGCAGCTCCTTTTCGGTGAGGGGGTTCTATGGCTACACCTTC. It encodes CASSSFSVRGFYGYTF.

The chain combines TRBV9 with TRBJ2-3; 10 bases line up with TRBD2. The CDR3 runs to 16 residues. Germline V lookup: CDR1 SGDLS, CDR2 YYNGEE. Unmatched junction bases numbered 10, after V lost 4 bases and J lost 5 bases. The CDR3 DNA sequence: TGTGCCAGCAGCCCCCAGGGTAGCGGGGGGCGAGATACGCAGTATTTT. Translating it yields CASSPQGSGGRDTQYF.

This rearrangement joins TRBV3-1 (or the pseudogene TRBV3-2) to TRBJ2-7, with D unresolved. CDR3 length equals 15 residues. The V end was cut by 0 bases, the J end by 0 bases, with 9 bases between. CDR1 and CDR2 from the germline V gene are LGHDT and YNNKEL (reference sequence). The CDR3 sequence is CASSQDVAASYEQYF. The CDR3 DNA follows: TGTGCCAGCAGCCAAGATGTAGCAGCCTCCTACGAGCAGTACTTC.

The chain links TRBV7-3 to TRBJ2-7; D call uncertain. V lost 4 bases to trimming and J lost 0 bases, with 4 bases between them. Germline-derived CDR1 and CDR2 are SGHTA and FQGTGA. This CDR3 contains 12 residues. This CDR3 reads CASSYASYEQYF. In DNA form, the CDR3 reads TGTGCCAGCAGCTACGCCTCCTACGAGCAGTACTTC.

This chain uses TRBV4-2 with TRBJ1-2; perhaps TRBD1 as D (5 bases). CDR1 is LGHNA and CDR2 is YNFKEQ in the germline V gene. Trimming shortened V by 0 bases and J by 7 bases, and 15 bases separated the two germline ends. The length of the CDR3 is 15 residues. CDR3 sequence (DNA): TGTGCCAGCAGCCAAGAAGTGGCAGGGCTCTCTGGCTACACCTTC. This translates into CASSQEVAGLSGYTF.

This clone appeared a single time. CDR3 loop: CASSPSSGTGGDEQFF. CDR3 nucleotides: TGTGCCAGCAGTCCGTCCTCCGGGACAGGGGGCGATGAGCAGTTCTTC. V and J are TRBV28 and TRBJ2-1, with 12 bases aligning to TRBD1. The CDR3 is made up of 16 amino acids. In germline, CDR1 is MDHEN, CDR2 SYDVKM. V trimming: 5 bases; J trimming: 8 bases; junction bases outside the gene matches: 10.

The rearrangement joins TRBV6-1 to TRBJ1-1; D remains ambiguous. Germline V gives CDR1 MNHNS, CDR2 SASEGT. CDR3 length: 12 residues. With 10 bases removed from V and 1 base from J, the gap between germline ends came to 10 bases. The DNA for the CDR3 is TGTGCCATCACTACTACGAACACTGAAGCTTTCTTT. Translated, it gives CAITTTNTEAFF.

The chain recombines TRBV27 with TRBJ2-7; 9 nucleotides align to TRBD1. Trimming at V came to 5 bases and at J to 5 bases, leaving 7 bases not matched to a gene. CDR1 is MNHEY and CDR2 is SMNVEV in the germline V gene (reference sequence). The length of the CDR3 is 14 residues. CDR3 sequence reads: CASSPEDRGDEQYF. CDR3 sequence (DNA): TGTGCCAGCAGTCCGGAGGACAGGGGCGACGAGCAGTACTTC.

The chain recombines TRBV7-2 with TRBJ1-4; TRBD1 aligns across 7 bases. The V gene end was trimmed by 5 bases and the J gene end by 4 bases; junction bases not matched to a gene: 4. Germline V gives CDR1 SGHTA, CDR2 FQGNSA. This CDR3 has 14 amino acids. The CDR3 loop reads CASSMGQCNEKLFF. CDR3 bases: TGTGCCAGCAGCATGGGACAGTGTAATGAAAAACTGTTTTTT.

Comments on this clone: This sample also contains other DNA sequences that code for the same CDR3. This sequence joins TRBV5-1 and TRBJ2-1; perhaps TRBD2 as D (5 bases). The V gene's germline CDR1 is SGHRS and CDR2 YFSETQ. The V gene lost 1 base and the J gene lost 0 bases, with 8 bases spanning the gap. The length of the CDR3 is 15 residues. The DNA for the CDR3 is TGCGCCAGCAGCTTGACGGGGAGCTCCTACAATGAGCAGTTCTTC. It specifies CASSLTGSSYNEQFF.

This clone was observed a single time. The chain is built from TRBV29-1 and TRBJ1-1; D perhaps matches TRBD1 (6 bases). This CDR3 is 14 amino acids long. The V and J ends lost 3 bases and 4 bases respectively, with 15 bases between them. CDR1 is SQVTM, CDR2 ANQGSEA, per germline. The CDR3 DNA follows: TGCAGCGTTGATAGAGGGGGGGCTGGCACTGAAGCTTTCTTT. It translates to CSVDRGGAGTEAFF. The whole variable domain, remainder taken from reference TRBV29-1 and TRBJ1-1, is SAVISQKPSRDICQRGTSLTIQCQVDSQVTMMFWYRQQPGQSLTLIATANQGSEATYESGFVIDKFPISRPNLTFSTLTVSNMSPEDSSIYLCSVDRGGAGTEAFFGQGTRLTVV.

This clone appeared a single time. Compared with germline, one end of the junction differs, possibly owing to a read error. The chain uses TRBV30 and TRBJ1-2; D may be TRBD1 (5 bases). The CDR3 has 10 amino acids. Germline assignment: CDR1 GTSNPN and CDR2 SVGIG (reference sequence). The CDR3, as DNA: TGTGCCTGGGAAGAGGGGTCCTACGCCTTC. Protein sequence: CAWEEGSYAF.

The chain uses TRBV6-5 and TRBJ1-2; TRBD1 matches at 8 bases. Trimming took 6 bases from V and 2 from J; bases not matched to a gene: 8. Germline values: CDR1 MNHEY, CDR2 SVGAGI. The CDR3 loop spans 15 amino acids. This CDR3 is CASRDGDRTNYGYTF. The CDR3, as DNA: TGTGCCAGCAGAGACGGGGACAGGACAAACTATGGCTACACCTTC.

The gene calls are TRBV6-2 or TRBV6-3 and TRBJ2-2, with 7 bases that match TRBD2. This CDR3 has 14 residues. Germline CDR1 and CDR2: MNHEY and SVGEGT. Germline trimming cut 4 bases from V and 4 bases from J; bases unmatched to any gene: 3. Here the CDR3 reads CASSWTGGTGELFF. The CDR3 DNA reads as TGTGCCAGCAGTTGGACGGGGGGCACCGGGGAGCTGTTTTTT.